This T cell receptor (beta chain) was captured in a study of blood T cell repertoires in COVID-19. Across the whole study: Some COVID-19 samples were acute and others convalescent; all came from the United States, Italy and Spain. Sample material is recorded as cDNA or gDNA derived from T cells, B-cell-depleted T cells, or PBMCs.

Here immunoSEQ multiplex PCR was the method, and the copy in TCRdb shows in-frame clones only, minus some. The sample gives some 460,000 clones, around nine tenths of which show up once; over 1.5% is in the top ten. The CDR3 totals 15 residues. Looked up from germline, CDR1 is SGHTA and CDR2 is FQGNSA. J lost 6 bases, V lost 1 base, and 3 bases had no gene match. The sample comprised PBMCs or T cells enriched from blood (not recorded which). The TCR sequence derives from a woman under 30 with acute COVID-19. The J gene is TRBJ1-6, the V gene TRBV7-2; 7 bases are a match to TRBD1. CDR3 amino acids: CASSLGGQTNSPLHF. The CDR3 nucleotides are TGTGCCAGCAGCTTAGGGGGACAGACTAATTCACCCCTCCACTTT. Variable domain in full (rest from reference TRBV7-2 and TRBJ1-6): GAGVSQSPSNKVTEKGKDVELRCDPISGHTALYWYRQSLGQGLEFLIYFQGNSAPDKSGLPSDRFSAERTGGSVSTLTIQRTQQEDSAVYLCASSLGGQTNSPLHFGNGTRLTVT.